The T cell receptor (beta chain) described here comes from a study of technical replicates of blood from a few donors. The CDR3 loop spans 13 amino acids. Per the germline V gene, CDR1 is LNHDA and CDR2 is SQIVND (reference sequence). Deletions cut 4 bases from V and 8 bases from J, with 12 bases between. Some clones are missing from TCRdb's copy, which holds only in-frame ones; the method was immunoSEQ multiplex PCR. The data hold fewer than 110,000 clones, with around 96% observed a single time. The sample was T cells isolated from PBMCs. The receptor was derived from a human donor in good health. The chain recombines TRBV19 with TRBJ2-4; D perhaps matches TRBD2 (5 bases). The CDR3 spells CASSTSSLDIQYF. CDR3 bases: TGTGCCAGTAGTACCTCTAGCCTCGACATTCAGTACTTC.